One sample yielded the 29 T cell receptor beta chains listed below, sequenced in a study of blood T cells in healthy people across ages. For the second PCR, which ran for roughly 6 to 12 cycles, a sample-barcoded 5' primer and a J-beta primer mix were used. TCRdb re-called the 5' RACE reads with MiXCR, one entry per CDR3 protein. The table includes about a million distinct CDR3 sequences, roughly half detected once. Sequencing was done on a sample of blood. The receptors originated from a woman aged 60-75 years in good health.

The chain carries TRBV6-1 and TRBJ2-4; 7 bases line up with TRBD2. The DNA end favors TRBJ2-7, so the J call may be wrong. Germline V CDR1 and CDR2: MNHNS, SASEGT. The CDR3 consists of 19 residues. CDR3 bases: TGTGCCAGCAGTGAAAACTGGGGAGGATGGGAAGCGGGAATATACGAGCAGTACTTC. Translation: CASSENWGGWEAGIYEQYF.

As DNA, the CDR3 is TGCGCCAGCAGCCCGGGACAGGGGGCCCCAGATACGCAGTATTTT. Its protein product is CASSPGQGAPDTQYF. The chain couples TRBV5-1 to TRBJ2-3; 12 positions match TRBD1. The CDR3 runs to 15 residues. Germline trimming cut 4 bases from V and 4 bases from J; bases unmatched to any gene: 4. CDR1 and CDR2 from the germline V gene are SGHRS and YFSETQ.

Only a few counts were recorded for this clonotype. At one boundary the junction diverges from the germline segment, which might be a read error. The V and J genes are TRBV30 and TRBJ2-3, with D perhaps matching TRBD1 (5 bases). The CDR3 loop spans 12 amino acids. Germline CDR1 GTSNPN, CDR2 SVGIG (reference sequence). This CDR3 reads CAWRSLTGTQYF. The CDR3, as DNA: TGTGCCTGGAGATCACTCACAGGTACGCAGTATTTT.

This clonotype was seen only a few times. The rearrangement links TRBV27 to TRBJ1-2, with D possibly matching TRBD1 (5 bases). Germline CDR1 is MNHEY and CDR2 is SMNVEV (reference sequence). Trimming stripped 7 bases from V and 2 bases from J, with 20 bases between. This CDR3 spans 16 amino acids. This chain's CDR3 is CASTPKATGDNYGYTF. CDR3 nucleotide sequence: TGTGCCAGCACCCCGAAAGCTACAGGCGACAACTATGGCTACACCTTC.

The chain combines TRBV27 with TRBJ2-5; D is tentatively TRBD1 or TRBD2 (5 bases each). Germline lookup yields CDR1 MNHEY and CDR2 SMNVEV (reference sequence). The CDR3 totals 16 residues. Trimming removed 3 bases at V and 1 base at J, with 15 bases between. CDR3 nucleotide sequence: TGTGCCAGCAGTTTTTCCAGGGAGCGCCTCCAAGAGACCCAGTACTTC. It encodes CASSFSRERLQETQYF.

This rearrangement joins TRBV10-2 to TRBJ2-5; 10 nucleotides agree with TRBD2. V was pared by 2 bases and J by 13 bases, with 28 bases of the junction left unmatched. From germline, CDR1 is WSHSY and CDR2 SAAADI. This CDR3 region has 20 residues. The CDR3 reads CASSEGRAPGTSVDPKAVYF. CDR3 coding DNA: TGCGCCAGCAGTGAGGGCAGGGCTCCCGGGACTAGCGTCGACCCTAAAGCCGTGTACTTC.

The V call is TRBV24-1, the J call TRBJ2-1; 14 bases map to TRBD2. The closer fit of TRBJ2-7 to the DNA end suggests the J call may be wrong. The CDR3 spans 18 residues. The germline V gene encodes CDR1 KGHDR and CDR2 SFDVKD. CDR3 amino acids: CATSDLFGTSGSWNEQYF. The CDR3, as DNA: TGTGCCACCAGTGATTTGTTTGGGACTAGCGGGAGTTGGAACGAGCAGTACTTC.

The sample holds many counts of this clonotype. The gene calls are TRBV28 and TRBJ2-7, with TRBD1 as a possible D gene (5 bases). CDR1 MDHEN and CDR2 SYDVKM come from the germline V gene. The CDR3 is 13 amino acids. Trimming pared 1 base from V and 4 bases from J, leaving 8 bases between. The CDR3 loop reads CASSLLGAYEQYF. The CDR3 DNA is TGTGCCAGCAGTTTATTAGGGGCGTACGAGCAGTACTTC.

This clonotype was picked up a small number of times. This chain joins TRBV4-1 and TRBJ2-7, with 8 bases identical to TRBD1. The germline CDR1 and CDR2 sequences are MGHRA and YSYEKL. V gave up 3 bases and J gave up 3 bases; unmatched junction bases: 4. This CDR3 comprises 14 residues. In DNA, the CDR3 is TGCGCCAGCAGCCACGACAGGGGTAACTACGAGCAGTACTTC. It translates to CASSHDRGNYEQYF.

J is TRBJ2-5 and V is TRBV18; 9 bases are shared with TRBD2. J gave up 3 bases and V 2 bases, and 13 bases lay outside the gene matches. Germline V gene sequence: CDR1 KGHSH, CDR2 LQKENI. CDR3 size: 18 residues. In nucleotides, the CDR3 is TGTGCCAGCTCACCAGTCGCTAGCGGGATAGACGCGGAAGAGACCCAGTACTTC. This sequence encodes CASSPVASGIDAEETQYF.

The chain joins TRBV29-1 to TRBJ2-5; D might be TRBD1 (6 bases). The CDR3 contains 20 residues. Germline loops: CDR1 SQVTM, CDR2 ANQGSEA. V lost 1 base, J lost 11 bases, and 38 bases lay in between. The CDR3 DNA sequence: TGCAGCGTTGAAGGTCTCCTCAAATTAGGGGGTCCCGGACAATACAATGAGCAGTACTTC. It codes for CSVEGLLKLGGPGQYNEQYF.

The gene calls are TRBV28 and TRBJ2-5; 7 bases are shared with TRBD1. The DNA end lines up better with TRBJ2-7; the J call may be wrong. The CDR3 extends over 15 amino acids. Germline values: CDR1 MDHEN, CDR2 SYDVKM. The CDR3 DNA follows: TGTGCCAGCAGTTTCGGGACAGACAGTTCCTACGAGCAGTACTTC. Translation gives CASSFGTDSSYEQYF.

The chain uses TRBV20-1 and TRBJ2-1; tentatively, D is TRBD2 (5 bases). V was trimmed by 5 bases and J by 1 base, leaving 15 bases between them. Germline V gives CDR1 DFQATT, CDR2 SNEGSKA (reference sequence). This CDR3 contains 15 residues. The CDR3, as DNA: TGCAGTGCTCGCGACGGGGAGAAATCCTACAATGAGCAGTTCTTC. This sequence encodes CSARDGEKSYNEQFF.

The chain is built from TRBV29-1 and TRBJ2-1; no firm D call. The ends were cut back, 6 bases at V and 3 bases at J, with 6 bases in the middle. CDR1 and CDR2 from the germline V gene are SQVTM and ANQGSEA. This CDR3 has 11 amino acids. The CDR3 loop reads CSVRIYNEQFF. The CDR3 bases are TGCAGCGTCCGGATCTACAATGAGCAGTTCTTC.

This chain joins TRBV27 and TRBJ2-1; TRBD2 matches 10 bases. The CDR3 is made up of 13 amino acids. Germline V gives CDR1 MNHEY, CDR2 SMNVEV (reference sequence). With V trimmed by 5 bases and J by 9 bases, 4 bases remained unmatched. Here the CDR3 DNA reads TGTGCCAGCAGTGGGACTAGCGTAGGTGAGCAGTTCTTC. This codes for CASSGTSVGEQFF.

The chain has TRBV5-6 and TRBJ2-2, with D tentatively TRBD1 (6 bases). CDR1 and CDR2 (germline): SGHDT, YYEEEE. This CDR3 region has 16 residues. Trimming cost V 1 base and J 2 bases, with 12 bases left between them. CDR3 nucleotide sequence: TGTGCCAGCAGCTTGAGCAGGGGAGAAAACACCGGGGAGCTGTTTTTT. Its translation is CASSLSRGENTGELFF.

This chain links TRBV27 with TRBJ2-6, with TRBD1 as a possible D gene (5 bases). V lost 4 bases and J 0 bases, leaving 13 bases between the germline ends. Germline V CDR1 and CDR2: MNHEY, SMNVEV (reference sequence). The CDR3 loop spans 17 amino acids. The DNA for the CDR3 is TGTGCCAGCAGTTCCTTGGACACAAGCTCTGGGGCCAACGTCCTGACTTTC. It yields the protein CASSSLDTSSGANVLTF.

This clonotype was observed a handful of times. CDR3 sequence reads: CASRHQGDQSPLHF. The DNA of the CDR3 is TGTGCCAGCAGACACCAGGGAGATCAATCACCCCTCCACTTT. The V gene is TRBV2, the J gene TRBJ1-6; D is perhaps TRBD1 (5 bases). Trimming took off 6 bases at V and 10 bases at J, with 16 bases between the two ends. This CDR3 has 14 residues. Germline V CDR1 and CDR2: SNHLY, FYNNEI.

The CDR3 sequence is CASSFTGGASTDTQYF. For the CDR3, the DNA is TGCGCCAGCAGCTTCACAGGGGGCGCAAGCACAGATACGCAGTATTTT. V gene TRBV5-1 combines with J gene TRBJ2-3; 9 bases match TRBD1. CDR3 length equals 16 residues. Germline V gives CDR1 SGHRS, CDR2 YFSETQ. V trimming: 2 bases; J trimming: 0 bases; junction bases outside the gene matches: 4.

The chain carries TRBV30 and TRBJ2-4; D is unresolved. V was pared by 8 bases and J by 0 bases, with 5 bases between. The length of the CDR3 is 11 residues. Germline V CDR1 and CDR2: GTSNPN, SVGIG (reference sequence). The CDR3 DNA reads TGTGCCGCCGTAGCCAAAAACATTCAGTACTTC. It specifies CAAVAKNIQYF.

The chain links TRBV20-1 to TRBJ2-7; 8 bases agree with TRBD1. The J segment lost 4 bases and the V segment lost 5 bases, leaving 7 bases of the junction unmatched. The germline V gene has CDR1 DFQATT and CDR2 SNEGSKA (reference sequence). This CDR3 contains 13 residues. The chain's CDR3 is CSAWTGNAYEQYF. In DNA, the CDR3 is TGCAGTGCTTGGACAGGGAACGCGTACGAGCAGTACTTC.

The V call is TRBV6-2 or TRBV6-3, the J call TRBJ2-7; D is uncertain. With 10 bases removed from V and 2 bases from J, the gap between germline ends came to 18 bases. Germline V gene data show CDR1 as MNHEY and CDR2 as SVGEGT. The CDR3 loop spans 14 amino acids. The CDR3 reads CATTKSVLPYEQYF. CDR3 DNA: TGTGCCACCACGAAGTCCGTCCTCCCCTACGAGCAGTACTTC.

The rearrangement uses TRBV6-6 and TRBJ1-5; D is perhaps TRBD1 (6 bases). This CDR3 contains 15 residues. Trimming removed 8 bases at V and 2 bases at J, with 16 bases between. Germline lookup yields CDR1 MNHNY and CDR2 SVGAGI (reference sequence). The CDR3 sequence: CASASRAGGNQPQHF. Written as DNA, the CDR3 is TGTGCCAGCGCTTCTAGGGCAGGGGGCAATCAGCCCCAGCATTTT.

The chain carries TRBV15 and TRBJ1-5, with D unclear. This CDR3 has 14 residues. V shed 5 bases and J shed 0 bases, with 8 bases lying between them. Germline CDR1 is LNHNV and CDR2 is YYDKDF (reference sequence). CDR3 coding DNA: TGTGCCACCAGCCTACACCTTAGCAATCAGCCCCAGCATTTT. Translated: CATSLHLSNQPQHF. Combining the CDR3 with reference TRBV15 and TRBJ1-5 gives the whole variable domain DAMVIQNPRYQVTQFGKPVTLSCSQTLNHNVMYWYQQKSSQAPKLLFHYYDKDFNNEADTPDNFQSRRPNTSFCFLDIRSPGLGDTAMYLCATSLHLSNQPQHFGDGTRLSIL.

This CDR3 reads CATSGSWEAQYF. CDR3 nucleotide sequence: TGTGCCACGAGCGGGAGCTGGGAGGCCCAGTACTTC. This sequence joins TRBV24-1 and TRBJ2-7, with 8 bases that match TRBD2. This CDR3 comprises 12 residues. Germline values: CDR1 KGHDR, CDR2 SFDVKD. Losses at the gene ends were 10 bases for V and 10 bases for J; bases not matched to a gene: 11.

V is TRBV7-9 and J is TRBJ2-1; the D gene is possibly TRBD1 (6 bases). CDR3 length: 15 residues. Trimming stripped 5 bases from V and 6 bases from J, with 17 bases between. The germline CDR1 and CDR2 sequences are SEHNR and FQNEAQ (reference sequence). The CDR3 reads CASSRAGVAFNEQFF. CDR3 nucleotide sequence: TGTGCCAGCAGCAGGGCAGGGGTCGCCTTCAATGAGCAGTTCTTC.

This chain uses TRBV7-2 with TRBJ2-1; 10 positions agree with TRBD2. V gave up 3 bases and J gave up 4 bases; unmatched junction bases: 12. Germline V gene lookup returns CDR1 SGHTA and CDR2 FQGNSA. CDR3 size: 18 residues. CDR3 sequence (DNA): TGTGCCAGCAGCTTCGCCCGCTTTACTAGCGGGACTTACAATGAGCAGTTCTTC. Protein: CASSFARFTSGTYNEQFF.

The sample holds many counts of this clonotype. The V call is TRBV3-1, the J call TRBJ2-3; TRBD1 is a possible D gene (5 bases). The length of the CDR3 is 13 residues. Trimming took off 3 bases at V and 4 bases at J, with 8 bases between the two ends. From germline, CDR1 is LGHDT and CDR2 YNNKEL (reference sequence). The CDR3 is CASSQAGPDTQYF. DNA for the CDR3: TGTGCCAGCAGCCAGGCAGGGCCAGATACGCAGTATTTT.

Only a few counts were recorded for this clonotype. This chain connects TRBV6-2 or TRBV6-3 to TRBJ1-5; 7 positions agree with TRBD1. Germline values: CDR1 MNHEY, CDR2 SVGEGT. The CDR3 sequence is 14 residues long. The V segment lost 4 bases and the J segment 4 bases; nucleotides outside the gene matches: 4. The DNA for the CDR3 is TGTGCCAGCAGTTCGGGACAGCTGAATCAGCCCCAGCATTTT. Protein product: CASSSGQLNQPQHF.